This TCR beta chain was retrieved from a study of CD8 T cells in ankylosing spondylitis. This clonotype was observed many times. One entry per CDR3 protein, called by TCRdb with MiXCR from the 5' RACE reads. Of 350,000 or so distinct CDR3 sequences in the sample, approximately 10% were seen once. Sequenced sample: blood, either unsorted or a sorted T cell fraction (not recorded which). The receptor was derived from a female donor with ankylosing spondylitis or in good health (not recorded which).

CDR3 DNA sequence: TGTGCCAGCAGTTTGTTAGTATCCAGGGAAGGCGAAAAACTGTTTTTT. Its protein is CASSLLVSREGEKLFF. The chain uses TRBV28 and TRBJ1-4, with TRBD1 as a possible D gene (5 bases). Trimming shortened V by 3 bases and J by 8 bases, and 19 bases separated the two germline ends. The CDR3 has 16 amino acids. The germline V gene encodes CDR1 MDHEN and CDR2 SYDVKM.